The clone carrying this T cell receptor (beta chain) was found a few times. The antigen remains unidentified. These data are taken from a study of CD8 T cells in ankylosing spondylitis. Study results and caveats: Ankylosing spondylitis blood seemed to carry a telltale TCR beta motif made of fewer than 10 highly homologous variants. Those disease-linked clones were CD8+; they were also relatively rare in peripheral blood.

Generation of TCR beta libraries employed quantitative 5'-RACE incorporating molecular barcodes. Using its own MiXCR run on the 5' RACE reads, TCRdb lists one record per CDR3 protein. Seen here are 380,000 or so distinct CDR3 sequences, roughly 20% observed once, and the top ten hold around 13%. This CDR3 spans 16 amino acids. V shed 0 bases and J shed 9 bases, with 15 bases lying between them. Germline V gene sequence: CDR1 MGHRA, CDR2 YSYEKL. The sequencing input was blood, either unsorted or a sorted T cell fraction (not recorded which). The rearrangement links TRBV4-1 to TRBJ1-6; D ambiguous. This receptor was taken from a male donor with ankylosing spondylitis or in good health (not recorded which). CDR3 nucleotide sequence: TGCGCCAGCAGCCAAGAGATGGCCATAGTGGGTTCACCCCTCCACTTT. Translating it yields CASSQEMAIVGSPLHF.